Listed here are 7 T cell receptor beta chains from one sample, sequenced in a study of cytomegalovirus exposure and HLA in healthy donors. Method: immunoSEQ multiplex PCR; TCRdb's copy keeps in-frame clones and lacks some. The sample has a few hundred thousand clones, around 91% seen once. The sequenced sample was PBMCs. These receptor sequences come from a woman between 18 and 30 years old in good health and CMV-seronegative.

The chain combines TRBV28 with TRBJ2-7, with D tentatively TRBD1 (5 bases). From germline, CDR1 is MDHEN and CDR2 SYDVKM. Trimming took off 8 bases at V and 0 bases at J, with 5 bases between the two ends. This CDR3 has 11 residues. CDR3 residues: CASQGSYEQYF. The CDR3 bases are TGTGCCAGCCAGGGCTCCTACGAGCAGTACTTC. The whole variable domain, filled in from reference TRBV28 and TRBJ2-7, reads DVKVTQSSRYLVKRTGEKVFLECVQDMDHENMFWYRQDPGLGLRLIYFSYDVKMKEKGDIPEGYSVSREKKERFSLILESASTNQTSMYLCASQGSYEQYFGPGTRLTVT.

V usage is TRBV11-2 and J usage is TRBJ1-6, with 7 positions matching TRBD1. The CDR3 length is 17 residues. V lost 6 bases, J lost 4 bases, and 12 bases stayed unmatched. The germline V gene encodes CDR1 SGHAT and CDR2 FQNNGV. DNA of the CDR3: TGTGCCAGCAGGCCCATAACAGGGGTTTCTTATAATTCACCCCTCCACTTT. Its protein product is CASRPITGVSYNSPLHF. Combining the CDR3 with reference TRBV11-2 and TRBJ1-6 gives the whole variable domain EAGVAQSPRYKIIEKRQSVAFWCNPISGHATLYWYQQILGQGPKLLIQFQNNGVVDDSQLPKDRFSAERLKGVDSTLKIQPAKLEDSAVYLCASRPITGVSYNSPLHFGNGTRLTVT.

This clone was observed a handful of times. The gene calls are TRBV28 and TRBJ1-5; 8 bases line up with TRBD1. Looked up from germline, CDR1 is MDHEN and CDR2 is SYDVKM. Trimming removed 6 bases from V and 5 bases from J; junction bases left unmatched: 9. There are 15 residues in the CDR3. For the CDR3, the DNA is TGTGCCAGCAGCTGGACAGGACAGGGCCATCAGCCCCAGCATTTT. Protein product: CASSWTGQGHQPQHF.

The gene calls are TRBV2 and TRBJ1-5; D is unclear. V was pared by 1 base and J by 4 bases, with 8 bases between. CDR3 size: 14 residues. Germline CDR1 and CDR2: SNHLY and FYNNEI. CDR3 nucleotides: TGTGCCAGCAGTGAAGTAACAGAGAATCAGCCCCAGCATTTT. Translated: CASSEVTENQPQHF.

The gene calls are TRBV28 and TRBJ2-7, with TRBD2 identical over 7 bases. Germline loops: CDR1 MDHEN, CDR2 SYDVKM. The CDR3 is 18 residues long. V was clipped by 2 bases and J by 0 bases; unmatched bases: 13. CDR3 in DNA: TGTGCCAGCAGTTTAGCTTTGGGGACGGGGGGTTCCTCCTACGAGCAGTACTTC. Protein sequence: CASSLALGTGGSSYEQYF. Complete variable domain (other parts from reference TRBV28 and TRBJ2-7): DVKVTQSSRYLVKRTGEKVFLECVQDMDHENMFWYRQDPGLGLRLIYFSYDVKMKEKGDIPEGYSVSREKKERFSLILESASTNQTSMYLCASSLALGTGGSSYEQYFGPGTRLTVT.

This clone was recorded only once. Just one base apart from a much larger clone, this may be a read error. The chain employs TRBV14 and TRBJ2-6, with D possibly matching TRBD1 (6 bases). This CDR3 is built from 15 residues. Germline V gene sequence: CDR1 SGHDN, CDR2 FVKESK. V was trimmed by 4 bases and J by 0 bases, leaving 7 bases between them. The CDR3 loop reads CASSLQGSGANVLTF. The CDR3 DNA sequence: TGTGCCAGCAGCCTACAGGGCTCTGGGGCCAACGTCCTGACTTTC. The entire variable domain, with the rest obtained from reference TRBV14 and TRBJ2-6, is as follows: EAGVTQFPSHSVIEKGQTVTLRCDPISGHDNLYWYRRVMGKEIKFLLHFVKESKQDESGMPNNRFLAERTGGTYSTLKVQPAELEDSGVYFCASSLQGSGANVLTFGAGSRLTVL.

The chain uses TRBV9 and TRBJ2-3; D is uncertain. Trimming cost V 0 bases and J 7 bases, with 9 bases left between them. Germline assignment: CDR1 SGDLS and CDR2 YYNGEE. CDR3 length: 13 amino acids. The CDR3 region is CASSVGGDNTQYF. The CDR3 DNA reads as TGTGCCAGCAGCGTAGGAGGAGATAATACGCAGTATTTT.